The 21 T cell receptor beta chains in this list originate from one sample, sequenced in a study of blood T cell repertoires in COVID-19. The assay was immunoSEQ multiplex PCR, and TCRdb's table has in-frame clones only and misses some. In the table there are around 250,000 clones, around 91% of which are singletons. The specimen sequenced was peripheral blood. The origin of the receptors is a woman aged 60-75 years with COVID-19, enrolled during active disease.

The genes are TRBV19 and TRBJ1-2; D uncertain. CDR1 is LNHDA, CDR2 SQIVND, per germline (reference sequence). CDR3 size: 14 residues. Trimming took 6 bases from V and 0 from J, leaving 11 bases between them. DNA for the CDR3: TGTGCCAGTAGGCCCGTGAGGGCTAACTATGGCTACACCTTC. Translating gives CASRPVRANYGYTF.

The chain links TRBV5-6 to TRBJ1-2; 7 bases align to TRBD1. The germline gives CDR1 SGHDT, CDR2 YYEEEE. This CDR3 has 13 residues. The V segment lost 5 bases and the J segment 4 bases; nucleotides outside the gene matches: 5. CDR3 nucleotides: TGTGCCAGCAGGTCTCAGGGGGGCTATGGCTACACCTTC. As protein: CASRSQGGYGYTF.

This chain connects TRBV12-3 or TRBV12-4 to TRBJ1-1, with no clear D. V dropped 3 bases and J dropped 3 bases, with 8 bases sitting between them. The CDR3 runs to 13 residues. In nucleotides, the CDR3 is TGTGCCAGCAGTTTCGTTCCAGACACTGAAGCTTTCTTT. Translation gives CASSFVPDTEAFF.

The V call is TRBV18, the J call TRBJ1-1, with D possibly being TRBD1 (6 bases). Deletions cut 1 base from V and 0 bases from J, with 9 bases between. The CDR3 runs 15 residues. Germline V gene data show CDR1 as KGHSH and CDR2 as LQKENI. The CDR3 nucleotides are TGTGCCAGCTCACCACAAGGGGGTGTGAACACTGAAGCTTTCTTT. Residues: CASSPQGGVNTEAFF.

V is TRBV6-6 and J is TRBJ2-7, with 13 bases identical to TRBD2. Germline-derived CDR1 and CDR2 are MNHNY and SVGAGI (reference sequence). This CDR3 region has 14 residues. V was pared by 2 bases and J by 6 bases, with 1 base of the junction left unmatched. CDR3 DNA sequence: TGTGCCAGCAGTTACAGGACTAGCGGGGGCGAGCAGTACTTC. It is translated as CASSYRTSGGEQYF.

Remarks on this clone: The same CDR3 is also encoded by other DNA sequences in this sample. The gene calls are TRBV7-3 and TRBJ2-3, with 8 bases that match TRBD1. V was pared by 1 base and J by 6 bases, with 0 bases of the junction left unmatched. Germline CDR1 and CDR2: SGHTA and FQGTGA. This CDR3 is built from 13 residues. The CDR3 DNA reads TGTGCCAGCAGCTTAAACAGGGGGGATACGCAGTATTTT. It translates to CASSLNRGDTQYF. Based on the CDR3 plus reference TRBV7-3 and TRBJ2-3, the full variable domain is GAGVSQTPSNKVTEKGKYVELRCDPISGHTALYWYRQSLGQGPEFLIYFQGTGAADDSGLPNDRFFAVRPEGSVSTLKIQRTERGDSAVYLCASSLNRGDTQYFGPGTRLTVL.

CDR3 coding DNA: TGTGCCAGCAGCTTAGGAGGGGACGCGAGGGGGGAGCAGTACTTC. Its translation: CASSLGGDARGEQYF. V gene TRBV7-6 combines with J gene TRBJ2-7; a possible D gene is TRBD1 (6 bases). Germline V gene lookup returns CDR1 SGHVS and CDR2 FNYEAQ. V was cut by 1 base and J by 7 bases, with 17 bases left in between. The CDR3 runs 15 residues.

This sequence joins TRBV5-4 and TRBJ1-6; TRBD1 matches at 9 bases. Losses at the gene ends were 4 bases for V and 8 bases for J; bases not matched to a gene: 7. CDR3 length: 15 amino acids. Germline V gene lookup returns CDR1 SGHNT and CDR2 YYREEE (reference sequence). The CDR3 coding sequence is TGTGCCAGCAGCCCGACAGGGGGTAATGATTCACCCCTCCACTTT. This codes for CASSPTGGNDSPLHF.

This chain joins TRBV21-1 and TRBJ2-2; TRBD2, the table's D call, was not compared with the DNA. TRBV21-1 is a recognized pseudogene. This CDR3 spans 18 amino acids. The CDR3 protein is CASSGTLLAGGTAGELFF. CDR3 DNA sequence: TGTGCCAGCAGCGGAACCCTACTAGCGGGAGGAACCGCCGGGGAGCTGTTTTTT.

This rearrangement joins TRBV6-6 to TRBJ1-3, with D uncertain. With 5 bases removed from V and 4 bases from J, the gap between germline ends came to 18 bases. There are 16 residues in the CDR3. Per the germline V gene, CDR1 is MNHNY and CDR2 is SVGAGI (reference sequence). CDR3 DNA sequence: TGTGCCAGCAGTCCGACTAGTCTTCTTTCCGGAAACACCATATATTTT. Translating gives CASSPTSLLSGNTIYF.

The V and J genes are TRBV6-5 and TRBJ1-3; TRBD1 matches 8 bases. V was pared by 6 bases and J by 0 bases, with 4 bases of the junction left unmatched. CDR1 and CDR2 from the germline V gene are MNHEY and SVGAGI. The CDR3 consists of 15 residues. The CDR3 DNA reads TGTGCCAGCAGAGACAGGGGACTCTCTGGAAACACCATATATTTT. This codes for CASRDRGLSGNTIYF.

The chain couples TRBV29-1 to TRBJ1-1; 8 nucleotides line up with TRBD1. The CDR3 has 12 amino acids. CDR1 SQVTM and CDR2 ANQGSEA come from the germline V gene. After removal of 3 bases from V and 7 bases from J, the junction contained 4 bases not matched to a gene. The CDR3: CSVEGTGYEAFF. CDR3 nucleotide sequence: TGCAGCGTTGAGGGGACAGGCTATGAAGCTTTCTTT.

CDR3 DNA: TGTGCCAGCAGCCAAGGAAACTTGAATGAGCAGTTCTTC. It encodes CASSQGNLNEQFF. V gene TRBV14 combines with J gene TRBJ2-1; D is unclear. V was pared by 1 base and J by 7 bases, with 8 bases between. This CDR3 has 13 amino acids. Per germline, CDR1 SGHDN and CDR2 FVKESK.

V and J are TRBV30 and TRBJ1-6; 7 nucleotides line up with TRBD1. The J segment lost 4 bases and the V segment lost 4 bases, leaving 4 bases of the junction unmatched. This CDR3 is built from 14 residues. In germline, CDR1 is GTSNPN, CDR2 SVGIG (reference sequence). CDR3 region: CAWTLGQYNSPLHF. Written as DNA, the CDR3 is TGTGCCTGGACCCTGGGACAGTATAATTCACCCCTCCACTTT.

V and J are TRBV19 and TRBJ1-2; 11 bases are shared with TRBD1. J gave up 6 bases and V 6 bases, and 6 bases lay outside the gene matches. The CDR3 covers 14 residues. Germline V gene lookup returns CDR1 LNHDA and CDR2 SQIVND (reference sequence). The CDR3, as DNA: TGTGCCAGTAGCCGGGACAGGGGGGGAAATGGCTACACCTTC. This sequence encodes CASSRDRGGNGYTF.

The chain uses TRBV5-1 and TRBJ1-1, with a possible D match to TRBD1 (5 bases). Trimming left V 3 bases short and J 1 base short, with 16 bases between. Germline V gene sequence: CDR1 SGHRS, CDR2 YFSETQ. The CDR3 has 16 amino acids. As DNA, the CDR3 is TGCGCCAGCAGCTCTCAATGGGGGGGACCGAACACTGAAGCTTTCTTT. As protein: CASSSQWGGPNTEAFF.

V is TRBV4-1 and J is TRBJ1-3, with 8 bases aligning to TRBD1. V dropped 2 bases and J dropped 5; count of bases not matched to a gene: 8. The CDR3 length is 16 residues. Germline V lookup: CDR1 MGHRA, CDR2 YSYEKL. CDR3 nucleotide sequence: TGCGCCAGCAGCCAACCTCGGACAGGGACGAGAAACACCATATATTTT. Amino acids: CASSQPRTGTRNTIYF.

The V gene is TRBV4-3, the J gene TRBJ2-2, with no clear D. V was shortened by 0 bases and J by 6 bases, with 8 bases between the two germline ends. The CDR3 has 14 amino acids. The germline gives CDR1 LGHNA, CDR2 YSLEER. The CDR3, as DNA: TGCGCCAGCAGCCAAGATTTATTCGCCGGGGAGCTGTTTTTT. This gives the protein CASSQDLFAGELFF.

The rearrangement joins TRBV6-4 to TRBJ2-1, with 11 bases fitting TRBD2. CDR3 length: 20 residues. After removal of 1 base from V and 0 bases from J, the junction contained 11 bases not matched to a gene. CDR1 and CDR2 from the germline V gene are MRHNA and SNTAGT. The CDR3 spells CASSDYLSGGAVGSYNEQFF. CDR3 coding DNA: TGTGCCAGCAGTGACTATCTTAGCGGGGGGGCGGTAGGCTCCTACAATGAGCAGTTCTTC.

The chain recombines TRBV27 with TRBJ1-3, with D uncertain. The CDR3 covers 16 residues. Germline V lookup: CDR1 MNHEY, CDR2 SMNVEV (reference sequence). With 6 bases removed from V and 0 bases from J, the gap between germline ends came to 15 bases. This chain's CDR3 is CASSPPGVISGNTIYF. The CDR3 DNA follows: TGTGCCAGCAGCCCCCCTGGAGTTATCTCTGGAAACACCATATATTTT.

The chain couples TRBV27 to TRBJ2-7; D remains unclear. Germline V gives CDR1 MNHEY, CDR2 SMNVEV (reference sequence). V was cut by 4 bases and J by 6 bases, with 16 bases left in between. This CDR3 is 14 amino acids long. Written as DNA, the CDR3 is TGTGCCAGCAGTTCGTCGATGAGGTTGGCCGAGCAGTACTTC. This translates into CASSSSMRLAEQYF.